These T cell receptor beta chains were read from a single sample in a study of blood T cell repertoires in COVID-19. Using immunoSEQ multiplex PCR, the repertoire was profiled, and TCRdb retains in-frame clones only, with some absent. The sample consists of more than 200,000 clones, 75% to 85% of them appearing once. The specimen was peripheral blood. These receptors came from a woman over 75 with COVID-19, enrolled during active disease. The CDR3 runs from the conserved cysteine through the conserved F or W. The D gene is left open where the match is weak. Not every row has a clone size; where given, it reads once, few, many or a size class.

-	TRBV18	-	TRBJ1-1	CASSLSTDLNTEAFF	TGTGCCAGCTCACTATCGACAGACTTGAACACTGAAGCTTTCTTT
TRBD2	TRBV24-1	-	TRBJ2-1	CATSDPSGKPYNEQFF	TGTGCCACCAGTGACCCTAGCGGGAAACCTTACAATGAGCAGTTCTTC
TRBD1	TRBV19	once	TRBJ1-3	CASSPGQGWNTIYF	TGTGCCAGTAGCCCCGGACAGGGGTGGAACACCATATATTTT
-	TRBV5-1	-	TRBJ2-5	CASSPLGETQYF	TGCGCCAGCAGCCCCCTAGGAGAGACCCAGTACTTC
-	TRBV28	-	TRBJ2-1	CASSPFFVGRSSYNEQFF	TGTGCCAGCAGTCCCTTTTTTGTTGGGAGGAGCTCCTACAATGAGCAGTTCTTC
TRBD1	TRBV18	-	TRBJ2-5	CASSPQGQGPSGAQYF	TGTGCCAGCTCACCACAAGGACAGGGACCGTCAGGGGCCCAGTACTTC
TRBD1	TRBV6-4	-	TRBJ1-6	CASSLRGDSPLHF	TGTGCCAGCAGCCTCAGGGGGGATTCACCCCTCCACTTT
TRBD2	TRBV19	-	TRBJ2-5	CASKDRWGTSGEQETQYF	TGTGCCAGTAAGGATAGATGGGGGACTAGCGGGGAGCAAGAGACCCAGTACTTC
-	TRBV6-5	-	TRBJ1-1	CASSSTPGGTEAFF	TGTGCCAGCAGTTCCACCCCAGGAGGAACTGAAGCTTTCTTT
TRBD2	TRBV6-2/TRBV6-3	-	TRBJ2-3	CASSLGGGAADTQYF	TGTGCCAGCAGCCTGGGCGGGGGGGCAGCAGATACGCAGTATTTT
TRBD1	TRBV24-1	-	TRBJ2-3	CATSDPRTGGRTDTQYF	TGTGCCACCAGTGATCCTAGGACAGGGGGCCGGACAGATACGCAGTATTTT
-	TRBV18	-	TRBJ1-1	CASSPPGGRARDTEAFF	TGTGCCAGCTCACCACCGGGGGGTAGGGCACGGGACACTGAAGCTTTCTTT
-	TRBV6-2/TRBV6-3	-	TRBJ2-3	CASSSSVLTDTQYF	TGTGCCAGCAGTTCTAGCGTACTCACAGATACGCAGTATTTT
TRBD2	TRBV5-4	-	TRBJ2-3	CASNSGGVTDTQYF	TGTGCCAGCAACTCGGGGGGGGTCACAGATACGCAGTATTTT
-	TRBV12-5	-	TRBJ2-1	CASGLVNEQFF	TGTGCTAGTGGACTGGTGAATGAGCAGTTCTTC
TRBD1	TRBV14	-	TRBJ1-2	CASSLPGQGNFRYTF	TGTGCCAGCAGCCTTCCGGGACAGGGGAACTTTCGCTACACCTTC
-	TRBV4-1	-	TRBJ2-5	CASSQGGAGETQYF	TGCGCCAGCAGCCAAGGCGGGGCGGGAGAGACCCAGTACTTC
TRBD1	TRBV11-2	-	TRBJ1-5	CASSRGPGKPQHF	TGTGCCAGCAGCAGGGGGCCGGGGAAGCCCCAGCATTTT
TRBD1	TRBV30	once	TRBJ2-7	CAWSHQGALEEQYF	TGTGCCTGGAGTCATCAGGGGGCGCTAGAAGAGCAGTACTTC
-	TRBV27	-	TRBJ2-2	CAGTLGKENTGELFF	TGTGCCGGAACCCTCGGGAAGGAGAACACCGGGGAGCTGTTTTTT
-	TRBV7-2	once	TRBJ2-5	CASSPATLEETQYF	TGTGCCAGCAGCCCGGCAACCCTAGAAGAGACCCAGTACTTC
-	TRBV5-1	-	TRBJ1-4	CASRTGGGRNEKLFF	TGCGCCAGTCGAACCGGCGGGGGTAGGAATGAAAAACTGTTTTTT
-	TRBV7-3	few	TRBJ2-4	CASSLPGSNIQYF	TGTGCCAGCAGCCTTCCAGGGTCTAACATTCAGTACTTC
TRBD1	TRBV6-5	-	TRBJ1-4	CASRRTGGAEKLFF	TGTGCCAGCAGACGCACAGGGGGTGCTGAAAAACTGTTTTTT
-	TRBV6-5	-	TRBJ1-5	CASIPRRGSGQPQHF	TGTGCCAGCATCCCCAGGCGGGGGTCGGGTCAGCCCCAGCATTTT
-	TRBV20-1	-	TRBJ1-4	CSASPGGGAEKLFF	TGCAGTGCTAGTCCAGGAGGAGGGGCTGAAAAACTGTTTTTT
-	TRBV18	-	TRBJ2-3	CASSTDTLTDTQYF	TGTGCCAGCTCTACGGACACCCTCACAGATACGCAGTATTTT
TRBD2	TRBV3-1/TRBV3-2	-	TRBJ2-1	CASSPGLAGAGEQFF	TGTGCCAGCAGCCCGGGACTAGCGGGGGCGGGGGAGCAGTTCTTC
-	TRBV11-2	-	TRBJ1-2	CASARVGVYGYTF	TGTGCCAGCGCGAGAGTGGGCGTTTATGGCTACACCTTC
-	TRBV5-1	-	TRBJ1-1	CASRLTNTEAFF	TGCGCCAGCAGACTTACGAACACTGAAGCTTTCTTT
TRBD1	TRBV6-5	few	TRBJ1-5	CASSIRTGDQPQHF	TGTGCCAGCAGTATCAGGACAGGAGATCAGCCCCAGCATTTT
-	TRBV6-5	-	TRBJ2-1	CAANYGQGPYNEQFF	TGTGCCGCCAACTATGGACAAGGGCCCTACAATGAGCAGTTCTTC
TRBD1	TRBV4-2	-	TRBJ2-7	CASSQEWSGTGRFYEQYF	TGTGCCAGCAGCCAAGAGTGGTCCGGGACAGGGCGTTTCTACGAGCAGTACTTC
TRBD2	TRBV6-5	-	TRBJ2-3	CASSFSLAGKTDTQYF	TGTGCCAGCAGTTTTTCCCTAGCGGGGAAAACAGATACGCAGTATTTT
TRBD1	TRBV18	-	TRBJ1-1	CASSPPSGQGLWNTEAFF	TGTGCCAGCTCACCACCTTCGGGACAGGGTTTGTGGAACACTGAAGCTTTCTTT
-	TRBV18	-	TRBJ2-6	CASSPAVANSGANVLTF	TGTGCCAGCTCACCGGCAGTCGCCAACTCTGGGGCCAACGTCCTGACTTTC
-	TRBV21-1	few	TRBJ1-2	CASSKNGENYGYTF	TGTGCCAGCAGCAAAAATGGGGAGAACTATGGCTACACCTTC
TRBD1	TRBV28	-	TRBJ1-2	CASRGDSFYGYTF	TGTGCCAGCAGGGGGGACAGTTTCTATGGCTACACCTTC
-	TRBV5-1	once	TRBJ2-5	CASSLEGGGSQETQYF	TGCGCCAGCAGCTTGGAAGGCGGGGGCTCCCAAGAGACCCAGTACTTC
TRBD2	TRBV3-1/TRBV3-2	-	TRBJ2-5	CASSQVIKAGGPFETQYF	TGTGCCAGCAGCCAAGTTATAAAAGCGGGAGGGCCCTTTGAGACCCAGTACTTC
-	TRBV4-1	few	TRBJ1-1	CASSRWALSTEAFF	TGCGCCAGCAGCCGGTGGGCCCTGAGCACTGAAGCTTTCTTT
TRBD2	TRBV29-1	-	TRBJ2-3	CSARSNSGVVYF	TGCAGCGCGAGGTCCAACAGCGGGGTTGTGTATTTT
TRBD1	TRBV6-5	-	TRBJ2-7	CASSLGQVSYEQYF	TGTGCCAGCAGTTTAGGACAGGTCTCCTACGAGCAGTACTTC
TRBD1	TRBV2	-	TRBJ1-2	CASRPGTANYGYTF	TGTGCCAGCAGACCCGGGACAGCCAACTATGGCTACACCTTC
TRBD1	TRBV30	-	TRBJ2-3	CASSQGTFTDTQYF	TGTGCCAGTTCACAGGGGACCTTCACAGATACGCAGTATTTT
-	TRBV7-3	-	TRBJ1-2	CASSLVQGSSYTF	TGTGCCAGCAGCTTAGTCCAGGGAAGTAGCTACACCTTC
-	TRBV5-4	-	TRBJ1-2	CASSMSVSANYGYTF	TGTGCCAGCAGCATGAGCGTCTCAGCTAACTATGGCTACACCTTC
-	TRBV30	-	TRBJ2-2	CAWKSTNGNTGELFF	TGTGCCTGGAAGTCTACCAACGGGAACACCGGGGAGCTGTTTTTT
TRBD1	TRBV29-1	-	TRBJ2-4	CSVDGTGHIQYF	TGCAGCGTTGATGGGACAGGACACATTCAGTACTTC
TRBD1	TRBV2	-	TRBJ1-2	CASSEVRRTGDYGYTF	TGTGCCAGCAGTGAAGTAAGGCGGACAGGGGACTATGGCTACACCTTC
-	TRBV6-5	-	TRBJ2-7	CASSSFPGKGNEQYF	TGTGCCAGCAGCTCCTTTCCAGGGAAGGGCAACGAGCAGTACTTC
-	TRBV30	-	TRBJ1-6	CAWGPGPLHF	TGTGCCTGGGGCCCCGGACCCCTCCACTTT
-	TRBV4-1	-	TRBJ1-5	CASSQGQGRNQPQHF	TGCGCCAGCAGCCAAGGGCAGGGCAGGAATCAGCCCCAGCATTTT
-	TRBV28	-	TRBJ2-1	CASTSWSPGYNEQFF	TGTGCCAGCACCAGCTGGAGTCCCGGCTACAATGAGCAGTTCTTC
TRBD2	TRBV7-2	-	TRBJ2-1	CASSLQAGVGYNEQFF	TGTGCCAGCAGCCTCCAAGCGGGAGTAGGCTACAATGAGCAGTTCTTC
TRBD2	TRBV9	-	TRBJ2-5	CASSVGGLEQYF	TGTGCCAGCAGCGTAGGGGGACTAGAGCAGTACTTC
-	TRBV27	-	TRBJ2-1	CASSVSGLRNEQFF	TGTGCCAGCAGTGTTTCAGGACTTCGCAATGAGCAGTTCTTC
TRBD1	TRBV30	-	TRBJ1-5	CAWGQGGDQPQHF	TGTGCCTGGGGACAGGGAGGGGATCAGCCCCAGCATTTT